Listed here are 2 T cell receptor beta chains from one sample, sequenced in a study of response to subunit inactivated influenza vaccine. MiXCR, applied by TCRdb to the RT-PCR reads, yields one record per CDR3 protein. The repertoire has hundreds of thousands of distinct CDR3 sequences, approximately 7.6% of them found once; the top ten carry approximately 13%. The sample consisted of PBMCs from blood, taken around 2 years after vaccination. These receptors were obtained from a man aged 45 to 75 who received an inactivated influenza vaccine.

This clonotype was picked up a small number of times. J is TRBJ2-3 and V is TRBV7-2, with TRBD2 identical over 9 bases. V shed 5 bases and J 4 bases; nucleotides not matched to a gene: 10. In germline, CDR1 is SGHTA, CDR2 FQGNSA. The CDR3 has 16 residues. CDR3 residues: CASSPRLAGVSDTQYF. Here the CDR3 DNA reads TGTGCCAGCAGCCCCAGATTAGCGGGGGTGTCAGATACGCAGTATTTT.

This chain links TRBV6-2 or TRBV6-3 with TRBJ2-1, with D possibly TRBD1 on 7 matching bases. Germline V gene data show CDR1 as MNHEY and CDR2 as SVGEGT. The ends were cut back, 4 bases at V and 7 bases at J, with 17 bases in the middle. This CDR3 spans 15 amino acids. CDR3 bases: TGTGCCAGCAGTTCCCGGCAGGGGGGTAATAATGAGCAGTTCTTC. Encoded protein: CASSSRQGGNNEQFF.